The T cell receptor beta chain under discussion was sequenced for a study of T-cell memory formation after mild COVID-19 (dated by TCRdb to about 2021). Regarding the research as a whole: TCR sequence clusters from the two donors were largely donor specific. In two donors, T-cell clones that expanded and contracted after mild COVID-19 were tracked by sequencing TCRalpha and TCRbeta repertoires over time. Two young, previously healthy adult volunteers made up the cohort, one male and one female.

The reads were generated on an Illumina NovaSeq 6000. TCRalpha and TCRbeta cDNA libraries were constructed by 5'RACE with constant-segment primers, with sample barcodes and unique molecular identifiers being introduced. Trizol reagent was used to extract RNA from every sample. Amplification of the libraries took two PCR steps, and the second step added a second sample barcode plus Illumina TruSeq adapters. Sequencing of libraries was performed on an Illumina NovaSeq with 2 x 150 bp paired-end reads. Under the source paper's analysis protocol: Demultiplexing of reads and collapsing into UMI-guided consensus sequences were performed with migec v1.2.7. With mixcr v2.1.11, UMI consensuses were aligned to TRA and TRB V and J templates and assembled into clonotypes. A clonotype was counted as expanded or contracted only when both edgeR and NoisET called the clonotype significant, with the noise models trained on biological replicates. For edgeR calls, the cutoffs were a false discovery rate-adjusted p below 0.01 and a log2 fold-change threshold of 1. PCA with hierarchical clustering of max-normalized trajectories of the 1000 most abundant clonotypes was used as exploratory dynamics analysis. Separately sequenced CD4+ and CD8+ repertoires were used to assign the CD4 or CD8 phenotype of responding clones. Using fastp trimming at Q25 and MiXCR clonotype assembly, TCRdb reanalyzed the public sequencing data and kept in-frame beta chains. Identical CDR3 proteins give one entry, which carries the most common genes and DNA. Here the V and J calls rest on TCRdb's processing, not on the authors' analysis. This sample has approximately 250,000 distinct CDR3 sequences in its table, and about 17% of those were observed once. The ten largest clonotypes hold roughly 20% of the sample.

PBMCs were isolated by Ficoll-Paque density gradient centrifugation. In regard to this clonotype: Its antigen remains unidentified. No base-level quality is on record; no much larger clone is a single base apart.

On the study overall, not on this receptor specifically: Some responding clones were detected in pre-infection memory, suggesting pre-existing cross-reactive memory T cells joined the SARS-CoV-2 response. The second-wave clones that peaked on day 37 were not confirmed to be SARS-CoV-2 specific. Clones that contracted from day 15 to 85 showed balanced CD4/CD8 phenotypes, whereas a second wave of clones that expanded from day 15 to 37 leaned towards CD4+. Only two mild cases were covered in the study, and larger cohorts including severe cases with pre-infection samples were considered necessary. Contracting CD4+ clones were located mainly in the CM and EM memory subsets, whereas CD8+ clones were found to be enriched in EMRA.

Its CDR3 holds 15 amino acids, cysteine through phenylalanine. Here the CDR3 DNA is all that survives: 45 bases in frame from base 1. From the germline V gene (reference sequence), CDR1 is GTSNPN and CDR2 is SVGIG. V is pared back by 1 base and J by 4 bases, with 16 bases lying between the germline termini. The rearranged chain carries TRBV30 and TRBJ1-2; possibly the D gene is TRBD1, per 5 matching bases. The receptor comes from a man between 18 and 29 years old who had mild COVID-19 (a few samples of this study predate the infection). The sample titles of this study are shuffled in the database, so cell type and time point are left out; the donor was told from shared clones. Sample: PBMCs or a T cell subset sorted from them (not recorded which). CDR3 sequence: CAWSEGQSRSYGYTF. The sequenced DNA: TGTGCCTGGAGTGAGGGGCAAAGTCGGAGCTATGGCTACACCTTC. Full variable domain (CDR3 extended with the reference TRBV30 and TRBJ1-2 proteins): SQTIHQWPATLVQPVGSPLSLECTVEGTSNPNLYWYRQAAGRGLQLLFYSVGIGQISSEVPQNLSASRPQDRQFILSSKKLLLSDSGFYLCAWSEGQSRSYGYTFGSGTRLTVV.